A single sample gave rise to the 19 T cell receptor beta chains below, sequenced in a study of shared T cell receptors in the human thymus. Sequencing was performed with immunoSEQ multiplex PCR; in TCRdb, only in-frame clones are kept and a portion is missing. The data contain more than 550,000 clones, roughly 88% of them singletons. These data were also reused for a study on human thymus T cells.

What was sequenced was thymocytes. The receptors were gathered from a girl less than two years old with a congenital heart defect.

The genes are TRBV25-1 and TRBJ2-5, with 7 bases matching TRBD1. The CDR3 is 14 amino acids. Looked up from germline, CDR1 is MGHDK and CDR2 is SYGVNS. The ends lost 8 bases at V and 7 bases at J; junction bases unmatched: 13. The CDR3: CASVTQGRSGTQYF. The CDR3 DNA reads TGTGCCAGCGTTACACAGGGGCGGTCGGGGACCCAGTACTTC.

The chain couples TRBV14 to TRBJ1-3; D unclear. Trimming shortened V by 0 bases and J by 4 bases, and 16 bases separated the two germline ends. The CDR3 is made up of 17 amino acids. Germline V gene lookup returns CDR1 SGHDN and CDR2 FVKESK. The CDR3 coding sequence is TGTGCCAGCAGCCAAGATAGACGTACGGGGAGCGGAAACACCATATATTTT. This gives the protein CASSQDRRTGSGNTIYF.

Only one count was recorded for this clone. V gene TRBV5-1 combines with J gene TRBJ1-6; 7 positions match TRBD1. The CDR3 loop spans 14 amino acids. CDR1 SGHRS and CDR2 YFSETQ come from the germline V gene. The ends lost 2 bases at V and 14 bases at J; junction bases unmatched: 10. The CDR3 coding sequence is TGCGCCAGCAGCTTACCGGGACAGAAGGCATCCCTCCACTTT. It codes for CASSLPGQKASLHF.

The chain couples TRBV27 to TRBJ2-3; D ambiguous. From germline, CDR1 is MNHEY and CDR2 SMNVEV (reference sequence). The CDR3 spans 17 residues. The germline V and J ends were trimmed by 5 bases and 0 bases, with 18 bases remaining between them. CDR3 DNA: TGTGCCAGCAGTCATGCCGTTGTGGGCACGAGCACAGATACGCAGTATTTT. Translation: CASSHAVVGTSTDTQYF.

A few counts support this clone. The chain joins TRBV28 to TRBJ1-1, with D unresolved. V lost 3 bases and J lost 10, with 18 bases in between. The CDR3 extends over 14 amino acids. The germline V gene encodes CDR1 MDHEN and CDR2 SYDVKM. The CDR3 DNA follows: TGTGCCAGCAGTTTTTTTGGGCGCTATGCTGGAGCTTTCTTT. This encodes CASSFFGRYAGAFF.

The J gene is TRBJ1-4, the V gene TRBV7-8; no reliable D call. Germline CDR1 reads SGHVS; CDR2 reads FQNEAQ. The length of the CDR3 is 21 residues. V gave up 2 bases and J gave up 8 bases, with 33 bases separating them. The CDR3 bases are TGTGCCAGCAGCTTATCGCGGAGAGGGTTGCGGGGAGGTTGGATTAGCGAAAAACTGTTTTTT. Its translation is CASSLSRRGLRGGWISEKLFF.

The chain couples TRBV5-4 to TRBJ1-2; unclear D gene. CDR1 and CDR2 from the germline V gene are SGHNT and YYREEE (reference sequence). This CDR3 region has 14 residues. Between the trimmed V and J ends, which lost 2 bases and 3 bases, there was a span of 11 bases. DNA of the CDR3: TGTGCCAGCAGCTTTCCGGGGAGGCACTATGGCTACACCTTC. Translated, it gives CASSFPGRHYGYTF. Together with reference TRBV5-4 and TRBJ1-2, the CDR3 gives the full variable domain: ETGVTQSPTHLIKTRGQQVTLRCSSQSGHNTVSWYQQALGQGPQFIFQYYREEENGRGNFPPRFSGLQFPNYSSELNVNALELDDSALYLCASSFPGRHYGYTFGSGTRLTVV.

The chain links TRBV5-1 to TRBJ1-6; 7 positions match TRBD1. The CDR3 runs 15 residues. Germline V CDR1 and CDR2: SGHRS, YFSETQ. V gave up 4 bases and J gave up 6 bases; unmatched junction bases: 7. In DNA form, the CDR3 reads TGCGCCAGCAGCATCGGGACAGCCCTTAATTCACCCCTCCACTTT. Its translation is CASSIGTALNSPLHF.

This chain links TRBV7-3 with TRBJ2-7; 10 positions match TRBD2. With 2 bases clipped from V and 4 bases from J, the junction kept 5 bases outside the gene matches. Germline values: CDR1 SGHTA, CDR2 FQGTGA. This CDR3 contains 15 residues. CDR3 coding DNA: TGTGCCAGCAGCTTAGTGGCTAGCGGGGGTTACGAGCAGTACTTC. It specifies CASSLVASGGYEQYF.

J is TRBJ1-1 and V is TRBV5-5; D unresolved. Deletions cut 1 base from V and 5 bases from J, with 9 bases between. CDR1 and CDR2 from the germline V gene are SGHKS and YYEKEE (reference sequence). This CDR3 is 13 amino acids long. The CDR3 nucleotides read TGTGCCAGCAGCTTGTCCTCTCAGACTGAAGCTTTCTTT. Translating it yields CASSLSSQTEAFF. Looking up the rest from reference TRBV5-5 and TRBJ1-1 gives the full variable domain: DAGVTQSPTHLIKTRGQQVTLRCSPISGHKSVSWYQQVLGQGPQFIFQYYEKEERGRGNFPDRFSARQFPNYSSELNVNALLLGDSALYLCASSLSSQTEAFFGQGTRLTVV.

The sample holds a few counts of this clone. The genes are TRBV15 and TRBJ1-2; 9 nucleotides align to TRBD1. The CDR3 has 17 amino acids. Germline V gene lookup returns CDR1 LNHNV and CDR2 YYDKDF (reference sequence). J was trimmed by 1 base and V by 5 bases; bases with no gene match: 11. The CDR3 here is CATSELGRDRDNYGYTF. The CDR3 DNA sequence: TGTGCCACCAGCGAGTTGGGACGGGACAGGGATAACTATGGCTACACCTTC.

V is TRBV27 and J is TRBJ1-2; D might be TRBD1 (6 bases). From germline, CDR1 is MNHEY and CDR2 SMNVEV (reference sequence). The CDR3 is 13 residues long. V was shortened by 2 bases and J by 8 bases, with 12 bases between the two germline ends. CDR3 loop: CASSLNRVEGYTF. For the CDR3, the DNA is TGTGCCAGCAGTTTAAACAGGGTAGAGGGCTACACCTTC.

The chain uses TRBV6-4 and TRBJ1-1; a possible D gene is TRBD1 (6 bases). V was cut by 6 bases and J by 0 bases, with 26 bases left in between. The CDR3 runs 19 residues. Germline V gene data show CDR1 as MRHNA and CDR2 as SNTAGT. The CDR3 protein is CASSPRNEGGNPMNTEAFF. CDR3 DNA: TGTGCCAGCAGCCCGCGGAATGAGGGGGGGAACCCCATGAACACTGAAGCTTTCTTT.

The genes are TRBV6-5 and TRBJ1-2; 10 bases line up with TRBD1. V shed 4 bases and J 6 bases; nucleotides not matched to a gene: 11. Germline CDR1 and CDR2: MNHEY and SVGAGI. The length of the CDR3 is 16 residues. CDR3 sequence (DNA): TGTGCCAGCAGTTCCTGGCGGGCGGGACAGGGGAATGGCTACACCTTC. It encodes CASSSWRAGQGNGYTF.

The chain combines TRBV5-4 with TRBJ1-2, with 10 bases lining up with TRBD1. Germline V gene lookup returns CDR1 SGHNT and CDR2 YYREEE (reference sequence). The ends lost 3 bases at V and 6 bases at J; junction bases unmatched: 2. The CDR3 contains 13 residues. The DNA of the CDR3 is TGTGCCAGCAGCTGGGGGACAGGGGATGGCTACACCTTC. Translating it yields CASSWGTGDGYTF. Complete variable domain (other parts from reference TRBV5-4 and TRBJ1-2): ETGVTQSPTHLIKTRGQQVTLRCSSQSGHNTVSWYQQALGQGPQFIFQYYREEENGRGNFPPRFSGLQFPNYSSELNVNALELDDSALYLCASSWGTGDGYTFGSGTRLTVV.

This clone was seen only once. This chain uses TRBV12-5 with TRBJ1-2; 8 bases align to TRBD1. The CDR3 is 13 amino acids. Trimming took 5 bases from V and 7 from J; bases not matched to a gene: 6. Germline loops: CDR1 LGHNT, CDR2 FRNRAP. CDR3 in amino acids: CASGSTTGGGYTF. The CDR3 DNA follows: TGTGCTAGTGGTAGTACAACAGGGGGTGGCTACACCTTC.

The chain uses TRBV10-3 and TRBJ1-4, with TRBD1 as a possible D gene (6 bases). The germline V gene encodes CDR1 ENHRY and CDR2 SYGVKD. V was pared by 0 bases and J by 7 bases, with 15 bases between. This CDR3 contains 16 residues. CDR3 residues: CAISESEGTKGEKLFF. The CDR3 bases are TGTGCCATCAGTGAGTCGGAAGGGACAAAGGGTGAAAAACTGTTTTTT.

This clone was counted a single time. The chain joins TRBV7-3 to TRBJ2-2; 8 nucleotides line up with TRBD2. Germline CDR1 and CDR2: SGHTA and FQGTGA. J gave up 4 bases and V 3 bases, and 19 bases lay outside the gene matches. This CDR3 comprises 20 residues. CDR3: CASSFRHREGLPEPTGELFF. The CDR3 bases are TGTGCCAGCAGCTTCCGACACCGGGAGGGACTCCCCGAACCCACCGGGGAGCTGTTTTTT.

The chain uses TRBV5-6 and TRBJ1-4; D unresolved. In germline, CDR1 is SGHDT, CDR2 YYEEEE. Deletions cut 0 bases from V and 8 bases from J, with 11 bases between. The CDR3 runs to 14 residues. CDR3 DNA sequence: TGTGCCAGCAGCTTGGGAGGGTTGGGGGAAAAACTGTTTTTT. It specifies CASSLGGLGEKLFF.